The 16 T cell receptor beta chains below all came from one sample that was sequenced in a study of blood T cell repertoires in COVID-19. Clones were sequenced by immunoSEQ multiplex PCR, and TCRdb holds only the in-frame ones, with some missing. The sample holds under 200,000 clones, around two thirds seen once. Sample: peripheral blood. The receptors stem from an elderly woman with acute or convalescent COVID-19.

This chain connects TRBV27 to TRBJ2-7; 7 bases map to TRBD1. CDR1 and CDR2 from the germline V gene are MNHEY and SMNVEV (reference sequence). This CDR3 spans 15 amino acids. V lost 5 bases and J lost 6; bases outside the gene matches: 13. The CDR3 nucleotides are TGTGCCAGCAGTCACACCAACTCGACAGGGTGCGAGCAGTACTTC. Translation: CASSHTNSTGCEQYF.

This clone was counted a single time. V is TRBV6-6 and J is TRBJ2-7; 9 nucleotides line up with TRBD2. Germline values: CDR1 MNHNY, CDR2 SVGAGI (reference sequence). CDR3 length: 13 amino acids. V lost 11 bases and J lost 2; bases outside the gene matches: 7. DNA of the CDR3: TGTGCCGTTCTAAGCGGGAGGACCTACGAGCAGTACTTC. Translated, it gives CAVLSGRTYEQYF.

This clone showed up many times. V and J are TRBV5-5 and TRBJ1-5; 9 bases are a match to TRBD1. This CDR3 has 15 amino acids. Trimming cost V 3 bases and J 6 bases; bases outside gene matches: 7. Germline-derived CDR1 and CDR2 are SGHKS and YYEKEE (reference sequence). The CDR3 loop reads CASSSDRGRGQPQHF. The CDR3 nucleotides are TGTGCCAGCAGCTCGGACAGGGGAAGGGGTCAGCCCCAGCATTTT.

The chain joins TRBV5-1 to TRBJ2-1; D perhaps matches TRBD2 (5 bases). The CDR3 is 15 amino acids. Per the germline V gene, CDR1 is SGHRS and CDR2 is YFSETQ. V was shortened by 2 bases and J by 4 bases, with 13 bases between the two germline ends. Here the CDR3 reads CASSFTAGEYNEQFF. The DNA for the CDR3 is TGCGCCAGCAGCTTTACGGCGGGTGAATACAATGAGCAGTTCTTC.

The chain employs TRBV27 and TRBJ2-1; 15 positions agree with TRBD2. This CDR3 is built from 18 residues. The germline V gene encodes CDR1 MNHEY and CDR2 SMNVEV (reference sequence). Losses at the gene ends were 6 bases for V and 7 bases for J; bases not matched to a gene: 13. The CDR3 DNA reads as TGTGCCAGCAGCCGGGCCGCGGGACTAGCGGGAGGAGTAAATGAGCAGTTCTTC. Amino acids: CASSRAAGLAGGVNEQFF.

The chain has TRBV28 and TRBJ1-1; 7 nucleotides agree with TRBD1. The V and J ends lost 5 bases and 1 base, in that order; junction bases with no gene match: 10. Germline CDR1 is MDHEN and CDR2 is SYDVKM. This CDR3 spans 16 amino acids. CDR3 sequence (DNA): TGTGCCAGCAGTCCCCTCACAGGGGCCCCGAACACTGAAGCTTTCTTT. This translates into CASSPLTGAPNTEAFF.

The chain combines TRBV5-1 with TRBJ2-7; 10 bases fit TRBD1. Germline trimming cut 6 bases from V and 5 bases from J; bases unmatched to any gene: 8. CDR1 SGHRS and CDR2 YFSETQ come from the germline V gene. The CDR3 has 14 amino acids. CDR3 bases: TGCGCCAGCAATCTGGACAGGGGGATGAACGAGCAGTACTTC. Its protein product is CASNLDRGMNEQYF.

This clone was picked up a small number of times. This chain uses TRBV28 with TRBJ2-7, with 10 positions matching TRBD2. The CDR3 is 15 residues long. The J segment lost 3 bases and the V segment lost 5 bases, leaving 7 bases of the junction unmatched. Germline lookup yields CDR1 MDHEN and CDR2 SYDVKM. The CDR3 loop is CASSVTSGKGYEQYF. The CDR3 DNA is TGTGCCAGCAGTGTTACTAGCGGGAAGGGCTACGAGCAGTACTTC.

This clone has a handful of counts. This sequence joins TRBV19 and TRBJ1-5, with D tentatively TRBD1 (5 bases). Germline V gene sequence: CDR1 LNHDA, CDR2 SQIVND (reference sequence). Trimming cost V 1 base and J 5 bases, with 21 bases left between them. This CDR3 comprises 18 residues. DNA of the CDR3: TGTGCCAGTAGTATAGGTCGACGGAGGGGCCGGGGGTATCAGCCCCAGCATTTT. This sequence encodes CASSIGRRRGRGYQPQHF.

The CDR3, as DNA: TGTGCCAGCAGCATACTTGGCGGGAACCAAGAGACCCAGTACTTC. Protein sequence: CASSILGGNQETQYF. The genes are TRBV6-6 and TRBJ2-5, with a possible D match to TRBD2 (6 bases). Germline CDR1 MNHNY, CDR2 SVGAGI (reference sequence). This CDR3 comprises 15 residues. Trimming stripped 6 bases from V and 0 bases from J, with 14 bases between.

This chain links TRBV2 with TRBJ2-5; TRBD2 agrees at 11 bases. CDR1 and CDR2 from the germline V gene are SNHLY and FYNNEI. J gave up 4 bases and V 5 bases, and 6 bases lay outside the gene matches. The CDR3 has 15 residues. The CDR3 DNA reads TGTGCCAGCAGTCCGCTAGCGGGAGGTGGAGAGACCCAGTACTTC. As protein: CASSPLAGGGETQYF.

This chain joins TRBV7-7 and TRBJ2-6; D unresolved. V dropped 6 bases and J dropped 4 bases, with 7 bases sitting between them. This CDR3 is built from 13 residues. CDR1 and CDR2 from the germline V gene are SSHAT and FNYEAQ (reference sequence). The CDR3 nucleotides are TGTGCCAGCAGAGCGTCGGGGGCCAACGTCCTGACTTTC. This translates into CASRASGANVLTF. The complete variable domain, with remaining parts taken from reference TRBV7-7 and TRBJ2-6, reads GAGVSQSPRYKVTKRGQDVTLRCDPISSHATLYWYQQALGQGPEFLTYFNYEAQPDKSGLPSDRFSAERPEGSISTLTIQRTEQRDSAMYRCASRASGANVLTFGAGSRLTVL.

This clone was counted a few times. DNA of the CDR3: TGTGCCAGCAGTCCCCTACCTCGCGACTTACGTACAGATACGCAGTATTTT. Residues: CASSPLPRDLRTDTQYF. This rearrangement joins TRBV27 to TRBJ2-3; D gene unclear. The CDR3 is 17 residues long. The V end was cut by 5 bases, the J end by 3 bases, with 21 bases between. Per the germline V gene, CDR1 is MNHEY and CDR2 is SMNVEV (reference sequence).

The rearrangement uses TRBV18 and TRBJ2-7; the match to TRBD1 covers 9 bases. This CDR3 comprises 16 residues. CDR1 is KGHSH and CDR2 is LQKENI in the germline V gene. After removal of 3 bases from V and 0 bases from J, the junction contained 6 bases not matched to a gene. The CDR3 nucleotides are TGTGCCAGCTCACCGGGAACGGGACAGGGCTCCTACGAGCAGTACTTC. It encodes CASSPGTGQGSYEQYF.

The CDR3 region has the DNA TGCGCCAGCAGCCAAGATCAGGGGCGCCCCCAGCATTTT. The encoded protein is CASSQDQGRPQHF. This rearrangement joins TRBV4-1 to TRBJ1-5; D perhaps matches TRBD1 (6 bases). The CDR3 runs to 13 residues. Germline V gives CDR1 MGHRA, CDR2 YSYEKL. Trimming pared 0 bases from V and 10 bases from J, leaving 10 bases between.

CDR3 loop: CASSKREWGTNEQFF. In DNA form, the CDR3 reads TGTGCCAGCAGCAAGCGGGAGTGGGGAACCAATGAGCAGTTCTTC. The chain employs TRBV5-4 and TRBJ2-1; 8 positions match TRBD2. Unmatched junction bases numbered 9, after V lost 4 bases and J lost 6 bases. Germline V CDR1 and CDR2: SGHNT, YYREEE (reference sequence). CDR3 length: 15 residues.